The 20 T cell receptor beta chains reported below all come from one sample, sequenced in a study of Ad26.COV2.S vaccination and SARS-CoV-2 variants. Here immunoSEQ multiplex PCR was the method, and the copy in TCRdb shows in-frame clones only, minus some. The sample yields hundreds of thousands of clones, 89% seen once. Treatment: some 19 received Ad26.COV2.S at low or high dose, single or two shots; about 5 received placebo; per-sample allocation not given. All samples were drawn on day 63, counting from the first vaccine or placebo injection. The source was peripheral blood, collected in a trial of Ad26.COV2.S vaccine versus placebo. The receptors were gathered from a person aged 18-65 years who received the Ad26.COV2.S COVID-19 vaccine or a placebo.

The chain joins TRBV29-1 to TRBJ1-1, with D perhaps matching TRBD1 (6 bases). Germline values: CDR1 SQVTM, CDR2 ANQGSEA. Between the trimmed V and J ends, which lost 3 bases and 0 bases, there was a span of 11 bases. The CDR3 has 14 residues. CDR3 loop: CSVEEGVMNTEAFF. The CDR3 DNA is TGCAGCGTTGAGGAGGGGGTCATGAACACTGAAGCTTTCTTT.

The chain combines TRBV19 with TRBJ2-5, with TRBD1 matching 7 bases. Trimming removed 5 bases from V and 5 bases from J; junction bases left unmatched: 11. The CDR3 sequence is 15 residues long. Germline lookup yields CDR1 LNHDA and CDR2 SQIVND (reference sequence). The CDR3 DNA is TGTGCCAGTAGTGGCCGGACAGGCAGTCCTGAGACCCAGTACTTC. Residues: CASSGRTGSPETQYF.

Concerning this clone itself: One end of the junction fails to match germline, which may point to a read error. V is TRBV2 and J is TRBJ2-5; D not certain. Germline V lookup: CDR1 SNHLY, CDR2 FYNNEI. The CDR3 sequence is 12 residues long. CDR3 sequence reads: CASSDHQETQYF. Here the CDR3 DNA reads TGTGCCAGCAGTGACCACCAGGAGACCCAGTACTTC.

Here the CDR3 DNA reads TGTGCCTGGAACAACGGAGGGGGCACCGGGGAGCTGTTTTTT. Its protein is CAWNNGGGTGELFF. This rearrangement joins TRBV30 to TRBJ2-2; D could derive from TRBD1 or TRBD2 (6 bases each). V lost 4 bases to trimming and J lost 4 bases, with 13 bases between them. Germline lookup yields CDR1 GTSNPN and CDR2 SVGIG (reference sequence). The CDR3 covers 14 residues.

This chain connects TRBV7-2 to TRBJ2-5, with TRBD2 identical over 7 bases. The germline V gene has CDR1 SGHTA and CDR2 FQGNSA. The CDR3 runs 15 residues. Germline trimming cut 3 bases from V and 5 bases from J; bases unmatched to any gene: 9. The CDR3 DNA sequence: TGTGCCAGCAGCTTTCCTACTGGGGGGGTCGAGACCCAGTACTTC. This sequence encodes CASSFPTGGVETQYF.

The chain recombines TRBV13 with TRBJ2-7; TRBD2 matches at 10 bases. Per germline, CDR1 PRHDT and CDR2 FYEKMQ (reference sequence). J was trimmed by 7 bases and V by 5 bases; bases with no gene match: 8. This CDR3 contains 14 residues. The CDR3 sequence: CASSVLAGEGEQYF. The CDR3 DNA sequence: TGTGCCAGCAGCGTCCTAGCGGGAGAGGGAGAGCAGTACTTC.

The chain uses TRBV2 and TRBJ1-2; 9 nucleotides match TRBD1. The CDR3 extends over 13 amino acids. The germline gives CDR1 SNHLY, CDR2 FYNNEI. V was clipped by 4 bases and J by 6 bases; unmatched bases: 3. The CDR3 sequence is CASSGDREDGYTF. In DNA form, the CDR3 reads TGTGCCAGCAGTGGGGACAGGGAGGATGGCTACACCTTC.

CDR3 amino acids: CASSWGTGGTEAFF. As DNA, the CDR3 is TGTGCCAGCAGTTGGGGGACAGGGGGCACTGAAGCTTTCTTT. V and J are TRBV27 and TRBJ1-1; 11 nucleotides match TRBD1. Trimming at V came to 4 bases and at J to 4 bases, leaving 2 bases not matched to a gene. The CDR3 is 14 amino acids. Per the germline V gene, CDR1 is MNHEY and CDR2 is SMNVEV (reference sequence).

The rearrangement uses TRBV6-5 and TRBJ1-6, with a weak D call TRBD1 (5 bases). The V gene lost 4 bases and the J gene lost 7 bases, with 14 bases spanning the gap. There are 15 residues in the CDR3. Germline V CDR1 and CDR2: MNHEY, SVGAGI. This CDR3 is CASSWNRGSNSPLHF. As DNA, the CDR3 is TGTGCCAGCAGTTGGAACCGGGGCTCCAATTCACCCCTCCACTTT.

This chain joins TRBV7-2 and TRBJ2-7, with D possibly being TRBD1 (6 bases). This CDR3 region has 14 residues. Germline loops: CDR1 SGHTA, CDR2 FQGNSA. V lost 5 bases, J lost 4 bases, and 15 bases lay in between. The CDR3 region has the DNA TGTGCCAGCAGCACTCACGGACAGCTATACGAGCAGTACTTC. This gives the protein CASSTHGQLYEQYF. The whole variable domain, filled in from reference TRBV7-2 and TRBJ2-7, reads GAGVSQSPSNKVTEKGKDVELRCDPISGHTALYWYRQSLGQGLEFLIYFQGNSAPDKSGLPSDRFSAERTGGSVSTLTIQRTQQEDSAVYLCASSTHGQLYEQYFGPGTRLTVT.

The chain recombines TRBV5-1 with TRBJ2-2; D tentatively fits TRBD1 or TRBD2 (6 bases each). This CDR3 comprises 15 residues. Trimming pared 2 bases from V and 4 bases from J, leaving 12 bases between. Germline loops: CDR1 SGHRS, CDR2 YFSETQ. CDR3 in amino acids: CASSLQGAGTGELFF. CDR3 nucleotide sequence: TGCGCCAGCAGCTTACAGGGAGCGGGCACCGGGGAGCTGTTTTTT.

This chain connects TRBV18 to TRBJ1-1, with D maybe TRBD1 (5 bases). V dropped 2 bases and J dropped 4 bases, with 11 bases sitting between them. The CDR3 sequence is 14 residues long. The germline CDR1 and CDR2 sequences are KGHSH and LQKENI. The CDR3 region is CASSPRGLGTEAFF. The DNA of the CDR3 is TGTGCCAGCTCACCAAGGGGCCTGGGCACTGAAGCTTTCTTT.

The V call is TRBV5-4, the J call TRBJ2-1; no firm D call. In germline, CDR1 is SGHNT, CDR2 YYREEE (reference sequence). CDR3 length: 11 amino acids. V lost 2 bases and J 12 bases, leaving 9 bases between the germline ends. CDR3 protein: CASSFERRQFF. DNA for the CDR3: TGTGCCAGCAGCTTTGAGCGCCGGCAGTTCTTC.

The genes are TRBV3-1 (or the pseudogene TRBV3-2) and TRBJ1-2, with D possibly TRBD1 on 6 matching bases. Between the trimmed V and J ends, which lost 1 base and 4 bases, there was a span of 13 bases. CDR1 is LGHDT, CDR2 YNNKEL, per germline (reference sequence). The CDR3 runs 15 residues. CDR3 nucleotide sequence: TGTGCCAGCAGCCAAGGACAGGCCGGGGGCTATGGCTACACCTTC. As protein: CASSQGQAGGYGYTF.

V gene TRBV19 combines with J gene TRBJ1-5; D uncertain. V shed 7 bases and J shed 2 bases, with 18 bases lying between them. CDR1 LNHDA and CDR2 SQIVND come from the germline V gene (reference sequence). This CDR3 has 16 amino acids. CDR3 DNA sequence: TGTGCCAGTACCAGGACGGGAAATGCGGGCAATCAGCCCCAGCATTTT. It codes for CASTRTGNAGNQPQHF.

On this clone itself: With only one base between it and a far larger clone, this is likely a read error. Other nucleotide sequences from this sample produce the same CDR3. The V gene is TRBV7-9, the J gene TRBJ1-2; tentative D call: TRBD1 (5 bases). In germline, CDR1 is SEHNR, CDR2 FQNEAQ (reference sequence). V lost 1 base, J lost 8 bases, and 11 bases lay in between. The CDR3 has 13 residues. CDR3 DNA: TGTGCCAGCAGCTTAGGGCAGGGAGAAGGCTACACCTTC. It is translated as CASSLGQGEGYTF.

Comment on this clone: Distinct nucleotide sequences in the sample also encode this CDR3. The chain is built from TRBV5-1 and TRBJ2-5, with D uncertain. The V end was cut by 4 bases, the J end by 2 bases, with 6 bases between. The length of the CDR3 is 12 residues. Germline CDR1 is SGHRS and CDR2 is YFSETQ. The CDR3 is CASSGSQETQYF. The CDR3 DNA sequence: TGCGCCAGCAGCGGGTCACAAGAGACCCAGTACTTC.

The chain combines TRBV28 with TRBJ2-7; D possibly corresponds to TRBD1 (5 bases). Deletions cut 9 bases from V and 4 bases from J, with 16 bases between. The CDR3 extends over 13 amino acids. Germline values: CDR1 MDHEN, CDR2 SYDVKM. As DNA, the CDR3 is TGTGCCAGGTTGGACACACGAAGTTACGAGCAGTACTTC. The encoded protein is CARLDTRSYEQYF.

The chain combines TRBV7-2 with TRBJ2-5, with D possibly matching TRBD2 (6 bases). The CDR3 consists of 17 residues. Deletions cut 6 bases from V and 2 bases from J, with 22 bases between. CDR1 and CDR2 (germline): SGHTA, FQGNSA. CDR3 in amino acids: CASRQYPKGSGQETQYF. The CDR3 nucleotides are TGTGCCAGCAGACAATATCCGAAGGGTAGCGGACAAGAGACCCAGTACTTC. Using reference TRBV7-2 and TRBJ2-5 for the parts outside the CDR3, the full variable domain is GAGVSQSPSNKVTEKGKDVELRCDPISGHTALYWYRQSLGQGLEFLIYFQGNSAPDKSGLPSDRFSAERTGGSVSTLTIQRTQQEDSAVYLCASRQYPKGSGQETQYFGPGTRLLVL.

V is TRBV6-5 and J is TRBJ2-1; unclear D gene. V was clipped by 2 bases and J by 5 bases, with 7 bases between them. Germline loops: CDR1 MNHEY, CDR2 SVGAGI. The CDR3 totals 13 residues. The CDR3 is CASSYDLDNEQFF. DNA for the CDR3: TGTGCCAGCAGTTACGACCTAGACAATGAGCAGTTCTTC.